This passage covers 20 T cell receptor beta chains from one sample sequenced in a study of cytomegalovirus exposure and HLA in healthy donors. The PCR had 60 Vbeta and 13 Jbeta primers. The table came from immunoSEQ multiplex PCR; TCRdb's copy has only in-frame clones and leaves some out. The sample has about 130,000 clones, around 79% seen once. Sequenced material: PBMCs. These receptors were taken from a woman between 40 and 55 years old in good health and CMV-seropositive.

The J gene is TRBJ2-7, the V gene TRBV28; TRBD2 matches at 9 bases. The CDR3 runs to 15 residues. V was clipped by 7 bases and J by 3 bases; unmatched bases: 10. CDR1 is MDHEN, CDR2 SYDVKM, per germline. Here the CDR3 DNA reads TGTGCCAGCACCCCCCAGCCTAGCGGGATCTACGAGCAGTACTTC. Its protein product is CASTPQPSGIYEQYF.

This chain connects TRBV2 to TRBJ2-1; 11 bases match TRBD2. CDR3 length: 15 amino acids. Looked up from germline, CDR1 is SNHLY and CDR2 is FYNNEI. V trimming: 4 bases; J trimming: 5 bases; junction bases outside the gene matches: 4. In DNA form, the CDR3 reads TGTGCCAGCAGTGGGGGACTAGCGGTTAACAATGAGCAGTTCTTC. This encodes CASSGGLAVNNEQFF.

The chain uses TRBV19 and TRBJ2-6; D might be TRBD2 (7 bases). The V end lost 1 base, the J end lost 0 bases, and 10 bases lay between the germline ends. The germline CDR1 and CDR2 sequences are LNHDA and SQIVND (reference sequence). The CDR3 spans 17 residues. The CDR3 nucleotides are TGTGCCAGTAGTATAGGGAGGGGGGGCTCTGGGGCCAACGTCCTGACTTTC. Translating it yields CASSIGRGGSGANVLTF. Using reference TRBV19 and TRBJ2-6 for the parts outside the CDR3, the full variable domain is DGGITQSPKYLFRKEGQNVTLSCEQNLNHDAMYWYRQDPGQGLRLIYYSQIVNDFQKGDIAEGYSVSREKKESFPLTVTSAQKNPTAFYLCASSIGRGGSGANVLTFGAGSRLTVL.

The rearrangement uses TRBV30 and TRBJ1-2; D not certain. V shed 0 bases and J shed 8 bases, with 7 bases lying between them. CDR1 and CDR2 from the germline V gene are GTSNPN and SVGIG (reference sequence). The CDR3 covers 11 residues. Here the CDR3 reads CAWSVMRGYTF. CDR3 nucleotides: TGTGCCTGGAGTGTTATGCGGGGCTACACCTTC.

This chain links TRBV14 with TRBJ2-7; TRBD1 matches at 9 bases. The J segment lost 4 bases and the V segment lost 1 base, leaving 5 bases of the junction unmatched. This CDR3 region has 15 residues. Germline loops: CDR1 SGHDN, CDR2 FVKESK. The CDR3: CASSQVGTGSYEQYF. The CDR3 nucleotides read TGTGCCAGCAGCCAAGTCGGGACAGGGAGTTACGAGCAGTACTTC. Full variable domain (rest looked up from reference TRBV14 and TRBJ2-7): EAGVTQFPSHSVIEKGQTVTLRCDPISGHDNLYWYRRVMGKEIKFLLHFVKESKQDESGMPNNRFLAERTGGTYSTLKVQPAELEDSGVYFCASSQVGTGSYEQYFGPGTRLTVT.

V is TRBV21-1 and J is TRBJ1-5; TRBD1 was called by the table and not checked on the DNA. TRBV21-1 is tagged as a pseudogene. The CDR3 contains 16 residues. The CDR3 DNA reads as TGTGCCAGCATCGAAACAGGGATTTATAGCAATCAGCCCCAGCATTTT. It translates to CASIETGIYSNQPQHF.

V is TRBV30 and J is TRBJ1-1, with D tentatively TRBD1 (6 bases). This CDR3 is built from 15 residues. V was trimmed by 4 bases and J by 5 bases, leaving 20 bases between them. The germline CDR1 and CDR2 sequences are GTSNPN and SVGIG (reference sequence). The CDR3 DNA follows: TGTGCCTGGATCCCTAGGGCAGGGGATGGGACTGAAGCTTTCTTT. It is translated as CAWIPRAGDGTEAFF. Together with reference TRBV30 and TRBJ1-1, the CDR3 gives the full variable domain: SQTIHQWPATLVQPVGSPLSLECTVEGTSNPNLYWYRQAAGRGLQLLFYSVGIGQISSEVPQNLSASRPQDRQFILSSKKLLLSDSGFYLCAWIPRAGDGTEAFFGQGTRLTVV.

J is TRBJ1-6 and V is TRBV6-1; D unresolved. Germline CDR1 is MNHNS and CDR2 is SASEGT. Trimming shortened V by 6 bases and J by 2 bases, and 11 bases separated the two germline ends. CDR3 size: 15 residues. The CDR3 loop reads CASRDLTTYNSPLHF. The DNA of the CDR3 is TGTGCCAGCAGAGACCTGACAACCTATAATTCACCCCTCCACTTT.

The gene calls are TRBV7-3 and TRBJ2-3; TRBD2 agrees at 11 bases. V was clipped by 2 bases and J by 3 bases; unmatched bases: 7. CDR3 length equals 17 residues. Germline V gene data show CDR1 as SGHTA and CDR2 as FQGTGA. Written as DNA, the CDR3 is TGTGCCAGCAGCTTATGGGCCAGGACTAGCGGGACAGATACGCAGTATTTT. This translates into CASSLWARTSGTDTQYF.

The chain uses TRBV28 and TRBJ1-5; TRBD1 matches at 8 bases. Germline lookup yields CDR1 MDHEN and CDR2 SYDVKM. Trimming took 6 bases from V and 10 from J; bases not matched to a gene: 8. The CDR3 runs 13 residues. CDR3 amino acids: CASRAGQVGPQHF. CDR3 nucleotide sequence: TGTGCCAGCAGGGCGGGACAGGTGGGCCCCCAGCATTTT. The full variable domain, with the rest looked up from reference TRBV28 and TRBJ1-5, is DVKVTQSSRYLVKRTGEKVFLECVQDMDHENMFWYRQDPGLGLRLIYFSYDVKMKEKGDIPEGYSVSREKKERFSLILESASTNQTSMYLCASRAGQVGPQHFGDGTRLSIL.

V is TRBV7-2 and J is TRBJ2-1; 10 nucleotides match TRBD2. Losses at the gene ends were 5 bases for V and 10 bases for J; bases not matched to a gene: 14. The germline V gene has CDR1 SGHTA and CDR2 FQGNSA. This CDR3 is 16 amino acids long. The CDR3 here is CASSPSGRAFREEQFF. DNA of the CDR3: TGTGCCAGCAGCCCGAGCGGGAGGGCCTTCCGGGAAGAGCAGTTCTTC.

This chain links TRBV5-1 with TRBJ2-5; D might be TRBD2 (6 bases). V lost 0 bases and J 5 bases, leaving 14 bases between the germline ends. The CDR3 extends over 15 amino acids. CDR1 SGHRS and CDR2 YFSETQ come from the germline V gene. For the CDR3, the DNA is TGCGCCAGCAGCTTGGCCGCGGGGCAGAGGGAGACCCAGTACTTC. It is translated as CASSLAAGQRETQYF.

This clone was recorded a few times. V usage is TRBV6-6 and J usage is TRBJ2-1; D remains unclear. The CDR3 covers 13 residues. Germline loops: CDR1 MNHNY, CDR2 SVGAGI (reference sequence). Trimming cost V 7 bases and J 1 base, with 8 bases left between them. For the CDR3, the DNA is TGTGCCAGCAACGACTTGTCCTACAATGAGCAGTTCTTC. Its protein product is CASNDLSYNEQFF.

This chain uses TRBV5-4 with TRBJ1-1; unclear D gene. This CDR3 comprises 15 residues. CDR1 is SGHNT and CDR2 is YYREEE in the germline V gene (reference sequence). V lost 0 bases to trimming and J lost 1 base, with 10 bases between them. The CDR3 is CASSLEIAENTEAFF. In DNA form, the CDR3 reads TGTGCCAGCAGCTTGGAGATAGCTGAGAACACTGAAGCTTTCTTT.

The gene calls are TRBV9 and TRBJ1-1, with TRBD1 identical over 8 bases. The germline V gene has CDR1 SGDLS and CDR2 YYNGEE. The CDR3 loop spans 15 amino acids. J lost 5 bases, V lost 2 bases, and 8 bases had no gene match. This CDR3 reads CASSVYTGGATEAFF. DNA of the CDR3: TGTGCCAGCAGCGTTTATACAGGGGGGGCTACTGAAGCTTTCTTT.

This rearrangement joins TRBV6-5 to TRBJ2-7; 10 nucleotides align to TRBD1. Looked up from germline, CDR1 is MNHEY and CDR2 is SVGAGI. The CDR3 runs to 15 residues. V lost 5 bases and J lost 3; bases outside the gene matches: 7. The CDR3 DNA sequence: TGTGCCAGCAGTCTCCGGGACAGGGGAGGCTACGAGCAGTACTTC. This codes for CASSLRDRGGYEQYF.

V and J are TRBV7-8 and TRBJ1-1; no clear D. CDR1 and CDR2 from the germline V gene are SGHVS and FQNEAQ. V lost 2 bases and J 3 bases, leaving 7 bases between the germline ends. The CDR3 length is 13 residues. As DNA, the CDR3 is TGTGCCAGCAGCTTAACAGCGGACACTGAAGCTTTCTTT. The encoded protein is CASSLTADTEAFF.

This clone has a single count. The J gene is TRBJ2-1, the V gene TRBV9; no clear D gene. The V end lost 0 bases, the J end lost 4 bases, and 14 bases lay between the germline ends. Germline lookup yields CDR1 SGDLS and CDR2 YYNGEE. This CDR3 comprises 16 residues. This CDR3 reads CASSVGATGRYNEQFF. As DNA, the CDR3 is TGTGCCAGCAGCGTAGGGGCGACCGGAAGGTACAATGAGCAGTTCTTC.

The V call is TRBV30, the J call TRBJ2-1; 8 positions match TRBD1. V shed 0 bases, J shed 6 bases, and the junction held 10 bases outside the gene matches. Germline loops: CDR1 GTSNPN, CDR2 SVGIG (reference sequence). CDR3 length: 16 amino acids. CDR3 bases: TGTGCCTGGAGTGTCGGCAGGGGGCGGACGGTCAATGAGCAGTTCTTC. As protein: CAWSVGRGRTVNEQFF.

The chain carries TRBV5-6 and TRBJ2-7, with no clear D. The V gene's germline CDR1 is SGHDT and CDR2 YYEEEE. Trimming removed 1 base from V and 4 bases from J, with 9 bases in between. This CDR3 spans 13 amino acids. This chain's CDR3 is CASSLKRLYEQYF. CDR3 DNA sequence: TGTGCCAGCAGCTTGAAGCGTCTTTACGAGCAGTACTTC.